Detailed here is one TCR beta chain. Here immunoSEQ multiplex PCR was the method, and the copy in TCRdb shows in-frame clones only, minus some. The table records 100,000 or so clones, 85% to 90% of them present only once. This specimen comes from a study of T cell responses to AZD1222 COVID-19 vaccine. This receptor was taken from an adult in good health. The sample was peripheral blood, taken on day 0 of AZD1222 vaccination.

CDR3 nucleotides: TGTGCCAGCAGCTTGGAGGGGCGGTGGGACTCTGGGGCCAACGTCCTGACTTTC. Protein sequence: CASSLEGRWDSGANVLTF. J is TRBJ2-6 and V is TRBV5-4; tentative D call: TRBD1 (5 bases). Trimming left V 0 bases short and J 0 bases short, with 13 bases between. Germline V gene sequence: CDR1 SGHNT, CDR2 YYREEE (reference sequence). This CDR3 has 18 residues.